What follows are 20 T cell receptor beta chains derived from one specimen sequenced in a study of sequential checkpoint blockade in melanoma. Treatment described: randomized to nivolumab then ipilimumab (arm A) or the reverse (arm B). TCRdb's copy holds only in-frame clones and misses some; the assay was immunoSEQ multiplex PCR. This sample has tens of thousands of clones, with around nine tenths found just once. Here the sequenced sample was CD8+ T cells sorted from blood (inferred from file names), taken from a patient given nivolumab and ipilimumab in sequence. These receptors were taken from a human donor with melanoma.

This clone was observed once. The V call is TRBV28, the J call TRBJ1-5; maybe TRBD1 (5 bases). Germline-derived CDR1 and CDR2 are MDHEN and SYDVKM. Deletions cut 7 bases from V and 0 bases from J, with 16 bases between. This CDR3 has 16 residues. The CDR3 nucleotides read TGTGCCAGCACGTCAGGTAGGGGTAATAGCAATCAGCCCCAGCATTTT. Protein: CASTSGRGNSNQPQHF.

The rearrangement uses TRBV28 and TRBJ2-1, with D possibly TRBD1 on 5 matching bases. In germline, CDR1 is MDHEN, CDR2 SYDVKM. Trimming removed 4 bases from V and 6 bases from J, with 7 bases in between. The CDR3 length is 12 residues. The CDR3 sequence: CASSSDSNEQFF. For the CDR3, the DNA is TGTGCCAGCAGTTCCGACAGCAATGAGCAGTTCTTC.

The chain has TRBV4-2 and TRBJ2-2; tentative D call: TRBD1 (6 bases). The V gene's germline CDR1 is LGHNA and CDR2 YNFKEQ. Trimming cost V 3 bases and J 7 bases, with 15 bases left between them. There are 15 residues in the CDR3. The CDR3 DNA is TGTGCCAGCAGCCACCTGACAGGTCAGGGCGGGGAGCTGTTTTTT. As protein: CASSHLTGQGGELFF.

V gene TRBV11-2 combines with J gene TRBJ2-4, with D maybe TRBD2 (5 bases). Trimming removed 8 bases from V and 3 bases from J, with 17 bases in between. This CDR3 contains 15 residues. Germline-derived CDR1 and CDR2 are SGHAT and FQNNGV. In DNA, the CDR3 is TGTGCCAGCGGAGGTTCTTCCGAGCTCAAAAACATTCAGTACTTC. This encodes CASGGSSELKNIQYF.

This clone has a single count. This chain links TRBV27 with TRBJ2-7; perhaps TRBD2 as D (5 bases). CDR1 is MNHEY and CDR2 is SMNVEV in the germline V gene (reference sequence). V was pared by 5 bases and J by 2 bases, with 7 bases between. This CDR3 spans 12 amino acids. For the CDR3, the DNA is TGTGCCAGCAGTCCGGGGACCTACGAGCAGTACTTC. Translated, it gives CASSPGTYEQYF.

The V gene is TRBV5-6, the J gene TRBJ1-2; TRBD1 aligns across 7 bases. V trimming: 5 bases; J trimming: 5 bases; junction bases outside the gene matches: 6. Germline CDR1 reads SGHDT; CDR2 reads YYEEEE. The length of the CDR3 is 13 residues. The CDR3 DNA reads TGTGCCAGCAGGGCCGGGACAGCTTATGGCTACACCTTC. Its translation is CASRAGTAYGYTF.

V usage is TRBV7-9 and J usage is TRBJ2-1, with D perhaps TRBD2 (6 bases). The germline gives CDR1 SEHNR, CDR2 FQNEAQ (reference sequence). V was shortened by 3 bases and J by 10 bases, with 16 bases between the two germline ends. The CDR3 runs 14 residues. CDR3 sequence (DNA): TGTGCCAGCAGCTTCACCGCGGGACTTCGGGAGCAGTTCTTC. It yields the protein CASSFTAGLREQFF.

The table lists this clone with a count of one. The V call is TRBV6-5, the J call TRBJ2-5, with no clear D. This CDR3 is built from 15 residues. Trimming removed 0 bases from V and 3 bases from J, with 11 bases in between. The germline V gene has CDR1 MNHEY and CDR2 SVGAGI. This CDR3 reads CASSYSLTEEETQYF. CDR3 nucleotide sequence: TGTGCCAGCAGTTACTCCCTTACCGAGGAAGAGACCCAGTACTTC.

The rearrangement links TRBV28 to TRBJ1-2, with a tentative D call TRBD1 (5 bases). The V gene lost 7 bases and the J gene lost 5 bases, with 14 bases spanning the gap. This CDR3 has 13 residues. The germline gives CDR1 MDHEN, CDR2 SYDVKM. CDR3 in amino acids: CASNIGGRYGYTF. CDR3 bases: TGTGCCAGCAATATCGGGGGAAGATATGGCTACACCTTC.

This chain joins TRBV9 and TRBJ2-5; D unclear. The tail of the sequence fits TRBJ2-7 better, so the J call may be wrong. Germline V gene data show CDR1 as SGDLS and CDR2 as YYNGEE. This CDR3 spans 11 amino acids. The CDR3 loop is CASSVDYEQYF. DNA for the CDR3: TGTGCCAGCAGCGTGGACTACGAGCAGTACTTC.

The rearrangement uses TRBV27 and TRBJ2-1; D remains ambiguous. Trimming shortened V by 4 bases and J by 0 bases, and 10 bases separated the two germline ends. CDR3 size: 15 residues. Looked up from germline, CDR1 is MNHEY and CDR2 is SMNVEV (reference sequence). In DNA form, the CDR3 reads TGTGCCAGCAGTTACGTTTACAGCTCCTACAATGAGCAGTTCTTC. It is translated as CASSYVYSSYNEQFF.

This chain uses TRBV6-5 with TRBJ2-2, with a possible D match to TRBD2 (5 bases). CDR1 and CDR2 from the germline V gene are MNHEY and SVGAGI. The CDR3 sequence is 14 residues long. V gave up 4 bases and J gave up 6 bases, with 12 bases separating them. The CDR3 reads CASSFLRGAGELFF. CDR3 nucleotides: TGTGCCAGCAGTTTCCTCCGGGGAGCCGGGGAGCTGTTTTTT.

The gene calls are TRBV7-3 and TRBJ1-1; the D is unclear. This CDR3 has 15 amino acids. V was shortened by 5 bases and J by 4 bases, with 17 bases between the two germline ends. Looked up from germline, CDR1 is SGHTA and CDR2 is FQGTGA. The CDR3 bases are TGTGCCAGCAGCCCCCAGTTGGGCCAGCTCACTGAAGCTTTCTTT. It encodes CASSPQLGQLTEAFF.

The J gene is TRBJ1-5, the V gene TRBV9; no definite D call. Trimming took off 1 base at V and 4 bases at J, with 12 bases between the two ends. The CDR3 spans 15 residues. Germline V gene data show CDR1 as SGDLS and CDR2 as YYNGEE. CDR3 residues: CASSVSGVRNQPQHF. The CDR3 DNA reads as TGTGCCAGCAGCGTAAGCGGGGTACGTAATCAGCCCCAGCATTTT. Supplemented by reference TRBV9 and TRBJ1-5, the full variable domain reads DSGVTQTPKHLITATGQRVTLRCSPRSGDLSVYWYQQSLDQGLQFLIQYYNGEERAKGNILERFSAQQFPDLHSELNLSSLELGDSALYFCASSVSGVRNQPQHFGDGTRLSIL.

The chain recombines TRBV6-1 with TRBJ2-7; 10 nucleotides agree with TRBD2. V lost 9 bases to trimming and J lost 2 bases; unmatched junction nucleotides: 7. The CDR3 runs 14 residues. Germline V gene data show CDR1 as MNHNS and CDR2 as SASEGT. This CDR3 reads CASDTSGATYEQYV. In DNA, the CDR3 is TGTGCCAGTGATACTAGCGGGGCCACCTACGAGCAGTACGTC.

The V call is TRBV6-5, the J call TRBJ2-7; TRBD2 aligns across 8 bases. Trimming cost V 8 bases and J 3 bases; bases outside gene matches: 6. Germline CDR1 is MNHEY and CDR2 is SVGAGI. The CDR3 sequence is 13 residues long. The chain's CDR3 is CASGSGTNYEQYF. Here the CDR3 DNA reads TGTGCCAGCGGTAGCGGGACGAACTACGAGCAGTACTTC.

This clone showed up just a few times. The V and J genes are TRBV7-2 and TRBJ2-3, with TRBD2 matching over 9 bases. V shed 6 bases and J 5 bases; nucleotides not matched to a gene: 9. The CDR3 is 15 amino acids. Per the germline V gene, CDR1 is SGHTA and CDR2 is FQGNSA. The CDR3 region is CASRLSGSSGDTQYF. The CDR3 DNA follows: TGTGCCAGCAGACTTAGCGGGAGCAGCGGAGATACGCAGTATTTT.

A single count supports this clone. The chain carries TRBV7-8 and TRBJ2-2; perhaps TRBD2 as D (5 bases). V was cut by 1 base and J by 8 bases, with 8 bases left in between. The germline gives CDR1 SGHVS, CDR2 FQNEAQ. The CDR3 runs to 13 residues. The CDR3 reads CASSLGLAGELFF. CDR3 in DNA: TGTGCCAGCAGCTTAGGGCTAGCTGGGGAGCTGTTTTTT. Drawing the rest from reference TRBV7-8 and TRBJ2-2, the complete variable domain is GAGVSQSPRYKVAKRGQDVALRCDPISGHVSLFWYQQALGQGPEFLTYFQNEAQLDKSGLPSDRFFAERPEGSVSTLKIQRTQQEDSAVYLCASSLGLAGELFFGEGSRLTVL.

The V and J genes are TRBV19 and TRBJ1-1; D unresolved. The CDR3 contains 12 residues. V was pared by 9 bases and J by 0 bases, with 8 bases between. The germline gives CDR1 LNHDA, CDR2 SQIVND (reference sequence). Here the CDR3 reads CASQTMNTEAFF. DNA of the CDR3: TGTGCCAGCCAGACTATGAACACTGAAGCTTTCTTT.

V usage is TRBV30 and J usage is TRBJ2-7; TRBD2 matches at 7 bases. Germline values: CDR1 GTSNPN, CDR2 SVGIG (reference sequence). The CDR3 has 13 residues. V lost 0 bases, J lost 5 bases, and 4 bases stayed unmatched. CDR3 loop: CAWSVGRENEQYF. As DNA, the CDR3 is TGTGCCTGGAGTGTAGGGCGGGAGAACGAGCAGTACTTC.